These 15 T cell receptor beta chains share one sample of origin, sequenced in a study of PD-1 blockade in classical Hodgkin lymphoma. Profiled with immunoSEQ multiplex PCR; TCRdb holds only in-frame clones, not every one. This sample has around 25,000 clones, with approximately 95% found just once. Time point indicated: newly diagnosed, previously untreated cHL patient sample. The specimen sequenced was peripheral blood mononuclear cells (PBMCs). These receptors were taken from a human donor with classical Hodgkin lymphoma.

CDR3 loop: CASSTLADLQETQYF. DNA for the CDR3: TGTGCCAGCAGCACACTAGCGGATCTACAAGAGACCCAGTACTTC. The rearrangement links TRBV5-4 to TRBJ2-5; 8 bases map to TRBD2. V trimming: 4 bases; J trimming: 2 bases; junction bases outside the gene matches: 7. The CDR3 sequence is 15 residues long. CDR1 is SGHNT and CDR2 is YYREEE in the germline V gene (reference sequence).

The rearrangement links TRBV19 to TRBJ2-2, with TRBD1 matching over 7 bases. Trimming took 6 bases from V and 5 from J; bases not matched to a gene: 9. Germline lookup yields CDR1 LNHDA and CDR2 SQIVND (reference sequence). The CDR3 loop spans 15 amino acids. The CDR3 nucleotides are TGTGCCAGTAGAGAAGAAGGGGGCAGGACCGGGGAGCTGTTTTTT. Its translation is CASREEGGRTGELFF. Combining the CDR3 with reference TRBV19 and TRBJ2-2 gives the whole variable domain DGGITQSPKYLFRKEGQNVTLSCEQNLNHDAMYWYRQDPGQGLRLIYYSQIVNDFQKGDIAEGYSVSREKKESFPLTVTSAQKNPTAFYLCASREEGGRTGELFFGEGSRLTVL.

This clone has just a few counts. The chain carries TRBV6-1 and TRBJ1-2, with a tentative D call TRBD1 (6 bases). This CDR3 is built from 15 residues. Trimming removed 2 bases at V and 6 bases at J, with 16 bases between. Germline V lookup: CDR1 MNHNS, CDR2 SASEGT. For the CDR3, the DNA is TGTGCCAGCAGTGAATTTCGGAGGGGGGGCCATGGCTACACCTTC. It is translated as CASSEFRRGGHGYTF.

The chain combines TRBV5-6 with TRBJ1-1; 8 bases map to TRBD1. This CDR3 contains 16 residues. The J segment lost 0 bases and the V segment lost 2 bases, leaving 6 bases of the junction unmatched. Looked up from germline, CDR1 is SGHDT and CDR2 is YYEEEE. In nucleotides, the CDR3 is TGTGCCAGCAGCTTTTTTCGACAGGGGATGAACACTGAAGCTTTCTTT. Its translation is CASSFFRQGMNTEAFF.

J is TRBJ2-2 and V is TRBV5-1; no clear D. Per germline, CDR1 SGHRS and CDR2 YFSETQ. This CDR3 contains 15 residues. Trimming left V 0 bases short and J 0 bases short, with 6 bases between. The CDR3 coding sequence is TGCGCCAGCAGCTTGGGACTTCCGAACACCGGGGAGCTGTTTTTT. It is translated as CASSLGLPNTGELFF.

The V call is TRBV9, the J call TRBJ2-1, with TRBD2 identical over 8 bases. The J segment lost 0 bases and the V segment lost 0 bases, leaving 2 bases of the junction unmatched. Germline CDR1 and CDR2: SGDLS and YYNGEE. The CDR3 runs to 16 residues. For the CDR3, the DNA is TGTGCCAGCAGCGTAGACGGGGGGGCCTCCTACAATGAGCAGTTCTTC. It specifies CASSVDGGASYNEQFF.

The CDR3 coding sequence is TGTGCCAGCAGCTTAGTGGGGGGCGGCGAGCAGTACTTC. Translation: CASSLVGGGEQYF. The gene calls are TRBV11-2 and TRBJ2-7; perhaps D is TRBD1 or TRBD2 (6 bases each). The CDR3 runs 13 residues. V dropped 1 base and J dropped 6 bases, with 10 bases sitting between them. From germline, CDR1 is SGHAT and CDR2 FQNNGV.

This chain connects TRBV7-2 to TRBJ2-7; 7 bases map to TRBD1. In germline, CDR1 is SGHTA, CDR2 FQGNSA. V lost 1 base and J lost 3; bases outside the gene matches: 3. The CDR3 totals 14 residues. The CDR3 sequence: CASSLGGTDYEQYF. In nucleotides, the CDR3 is TGTGCCAGCAGCTTAGGTGGGACAGACTACGAGCAGTACTTC.

The chain is built from TRBV11-2 and TRBJ2-1; TRBD2 agrees at 7 bases. V trimming: 1 base; J trimming: 7 bases; junction bases outside the gene matches: 10. CDR1 and CDR2 from the germline V gene are SGHAT and FQNNGV. The CDR3 contains 16 residues. CDR3: CASSLGSRAGDNEQFF. The CDR3 bases are TGTGCCAGCAGCTTAGGTTCCCGGGCGGGGGATAATGAGCAGTTCTTC.

The chain combines TRBV30 with TRBJ2-7; unclear D gene. V lost 3 bases, J lost 6 bases, and 9 bases lay in between. This CDR3 has 11 residues. CDR1 GTSNPN and CDR2 SVGIG come from the germline V gene (reference sequence). The CDR3 reads CAWSPSGEQYF. In nucleotides, the CDR3 is TGTGCCTGGAGCCCTTCGGGCGAGCAGTACTTC.

This clone was seen once. The chain uses TRBV7-3 and TRBJ2-1; possible D gene TRBD1, 5 bases. From germline, CDR1 is SGHTA and CDR2 FQGTGA. There are 16 residues in the CDR3. V was clipped by 4 bases and J by 0 bases, with 13 bases between them. CDR3 nucleotide sequence: TGTGCCAGCAGCTCCCCGGACAAGAGCTCCTACAATGAGCAGTTCTTC. This codes for CASSSPDKSSYNEQFF.

The chain has TRBV11-2 and TRBJ2-1, with 10 bases fitting TRBD2. CDR1 SGHAT and CDR2 FQNNGV come from the germline V gene. The CDR3 runs 17 residues. With V trimmed by 3 bases and J by 0 bases, 5 bases remained unmatched. The CDR3 here is CASSFSGGSSSYNEQFF. The CDR3 coding sequence is TGTGCCAGCAGCTTTAGCGGGGGGTCTAGCTCCTACAATGAGCAGTTCTTC.

V is TRBV6-5 and J is TRBJ2-7; 10 nucleotides agree with TRBD1. Germline V gene lookup returns CDR1 MNHEY and CDR2 SVGAGI. V was clipped by 0 bases and J by 1 base; unmatched bases: 3. CDR3 length equals 16 residues. The CDR3 is CASSYSPGQGSYEQYF. In DNA form, the CDR3 reads TGTGCCAGCAGTTACTCACCGGGACAGGGGTCCTACGAGCAGTACTTC.

This sequence joins TRBV28 and TRBJ1-5, with a weak D call TRBD1 (5 bases). The CDR3 has 15 amino acids. CDR1 and CDR2 (germline): MDHEN, SYDVKM. Trimming removed 1 base at V and 6 bases at J, with 13 bases between. CDR3 nucleotide sequence: TGTGCCAGCAGTTTATTGGGGGGGTTGGGTCAGCCCCAGCATTTT. This codes for CASSLLGGLGQPQHF. The full variable domain, rest sourced from reference TRBV28 and TRBJ1-5, is DVKVTQSSRYLVKRTGEKVFLECVQDMDHENMFWYRQDPGLGLRLIYFSYDVKMKEKGDIPEGYSVSREKKERFSLILESASTNQTSMYLCASSLLGGLGQPQHFGDGTRLSIL.

The chain combines TRBV9 with TRBJ2-5, with a weak D call TRBD1 (6 bases). The ends were cut back, 0 bases at V and 4 bases at J, with 10 bases in the middle. The germline V gene has CDR1 SGDLS and CDR2 YYNGEE. The CDR3 is 14 amino acids. The CDR3 sequence: CASSVGTGPETQYF. The CDR3 nucleotides read TGTGCCAGCAGCGTAGGAACAGGGCCAGAGACCCAGTACTTC.